This T cell receptor beta chain was obtained from a study of PD-1 blockade in classical Hodgkin lymphoma. The CDR3 consists of 14 residues. Per germline, CDR1 ENHRY and CDR2 SYGVKD. V shed 7 bases and J 8 bases; nucleotides not matched to a gene: 9. Clones were read by immunoSEQ multiplex PCR, and TCRdb kept only the in-frame ones, dropping some. Found here are more than 140,000 clones, approximately 80% of them singletons; the top ten hold roughly a tenth. Each of the patients experienced relapse following autologous stem cell transplantation, and their brentuximab vedotin exposure differed. Complete response, partial response or progressive disease made up the best responses.

The rearrangement links TRBV10-3 to TRBJ2-1; 9 nucleotides line up with TRBD1. This receptor was obtained from a human donor with classical Hodgkin lymphoma. The material was peripheral blood mononuclear cells (PBMCs), obtained before the second cycle of nivolumab. The CDR3 bases are TGTGCCATCAAACCGGGACAGGGTTTCGATGAGCAGTTCTTC. Its protein product is CAIKPGQGFDEQFF.